Sequencing of this T cell receptor (beta chain) was carried out in a study of response to subunit inactivated influenza vaccine. Study findings and constraints: That few new T cells are recruited by each seasonal influenza vaccination was the authors' suggestion.

This clonotype was counted a few times. Its specificity is not known. This CDR3 contains 14 residues. Germline V gene data show CDR1 as MNHEY and CDR2 as SVGAGI. V was pared by 2 bases and J by 4 bases, with 2 bases of the junction left unmatched. TCRdb analysed the RT-PCR reads with MiXCR anew, one entry per CDR3 protein. The top ten clones hold 11% of a sample with about 780,000 distinct CDR3 sequences, 15% to 20% of them seen once. The source of this sequence is a man aged 45 to 65 who received an inactivated influenza vaccine. The sequences come from PBMCs from blood, collected about 5 days after vaccination. The gene calls are TRBV6-5 and TRBJ2-1; 7 bases map to TRBD2. The CDR3 region is CASSYGGVYNEQFF. CDR3 coding DNA: TGTGCCAGCAGTTACGGGGGGGTGTACAATGAGCAGTTCTTC.